This T cell receptor beta chain was obtained from a study of T cells after yellow fever vaccination (dated by TCRdb to the late 2010s). Regarding the research as a whole: Memory subsets (EM, EMRA, CM and Tscm) were sorted on a BD FACS Aria III using CD3, CD45RA, CCR7 and CD95 staining. The SMART-Seq v4 Ultra Low Input RNA kit was used to prepare libraries from fractions with low cell numbers. Bulk TCR alpha and beta repertoires were sequenced longitudinally to track T-cell clones before and after primary and booster YFV17D yellow fever vaccination. Two healthy male donors, one aged 18 to 30 and one aged 30 to 40 years, were included in the cohort. Blood samples were taken at several timepoints before and after primary and secondary immunization, and bulk PBMC replicates and cell subsets were isolated. Sorting of memory subsets took place on days 0, 15 and 45 and at 18 months after primary vaccination, as well as on days 0, 15 and 45 after the 30-year booster.

The treatment or condition tag for this specimen amounts to: live attenuated yellow fever vaccine strain. A standard Ficoll-Paque protocol was used to isolate PBMCs from peripheral blood. The RNeasy Micro Kit was used to extract RNA from sorted memory subsets. This clonotype showed up many times. The sample holds no much larger clone one base away, and base qualities are not on file. On the study overall, not on this receptor specifically: On day 0, almost all vaccine-responding clonotypes were below detection in the sorted memory subsets. Only two donors were included in the study, so the extent to which the findings can be generalized is limited. A small fraction of clonotypes showed up in both the CD4 and CD8 compartments, probably as a result of convergent recombination. Most clones expanded after primary vaccination (about 95% of CD4 and 88% of CD8) were re-detected after the booster, suggesting that broad memory maintenance occurred. Compared with the primary T-cell response, the secondary T-cell response was weaker but faster, peaking on day 5 rather than day 15. Computational filtering was needed because FACS-sorted repertoires could contain abundant contaminating clonotypes from the bulk population.

V is shortened by 6 bases, J by 4 bases, and the region joining them spans 7 bases. The CDR3 has 12 amino acids, counting the end cysteine and phenylalanine. Solely the CDR3 DNA is kept, with 36 bases framed from the first base. CDR1 SGHTA and CDR2 FQGNSA were looked up in the germline V gene. TCR cDNA was synthesized by 5'RACE template switching, which introduced a universal primer site and unique molecular identifiers. Priming for cDNA synthesis came from both the TCR alpha and TCR beta constant segments. Library amplification used two PCR steps, and the second PCR step added sample barcodes and sequencing adapters. Sequencing of the libraries was done on either Illumina HiSeq 2500 (2x100 bp) or NovaSeq (2x150 bp). On the study's bioinformatics: MIGEC was used to demultiplex reads and collapse the reads into UMI consensus sequences, and MiXCR was used for V(D)J alignment. Clonotypes responding to the vaccine were identified with edgeR on replicate PBMC samples, with the criteria of FDR below 0.01 and a log2 fold change above 5 up to day 15. CD4 or CD8 identity was assigned to each bulk clonotype according to whether the clonotype was present at higher abundance in the sequenced CD4 repertoire or the sequenced CD8 repertoire. To estimate how each clone was distributed across memory phenotypes, clonotype frequencies in memory subsets were weighted by FACS-sorted cell numbers. The public reads were run again by TCRdb, first through fastp at Q25 and then through MiXCR, and only productive beta chains were kept. Each entry is one CDR3 protein sequence, shown with its most common DNA and genes. These V and J calls rely on TCRdb rather than the paper's analysis. This sample lists about 30,000 distinct CDR3 sequences; roughly 6% were detected once. The top ten clonotypes cover around 25% of the sample.

The sequence was obtained from a man under 40 who received the YFV17D yellow fever vaccine. The specimen comprised PBMCs, either bulk or a sorted T-cell subset (CD4+, CD8+, memory, or dextramer-sorted; not recorded which), sampled on the day of the yellow fever booster vaccination. Here the chain combines TRBV7-2 and TRBJ1-5; the D gene lacks a confident call. The nucleotide sequence reads TGTGCCAGCAGGTCGGGGAATCAGCCCCAGCATTTT. The resulting protein is CASRSGNQPQHF.